This T cell receptor beta chain was sequenced during a study of early T cells in non-severe SARS-CoV-2 infection (dated by TCRdb to about 2021). As for the study more broadly: TCR sequencing used bulk RNA from unsorted whole blood, so alpha and beta chains could not be paired.

What the study reported, not specific to this receptor: VDJdb matching was skewed toward anti-spike CD8 responses, so virus-specific expansions were likely underestimated and private and CD4 specificities were missed.

Of note for this clonotype: The specificity of this receptor is unknown. No clone much larger than this one lies a single base away; base qualities are absent.

Receptor libraries were prepared by 5' RACE. The sample was run on a NextSeq 500. Unique molecular identifiers were attached to individual cDNA molecules in the TCR library protocol so that sequencing error and PCR bias could be corrected. Both TCR alpha and beta chains were sequenced, and tight co-correlation was observed between alpha and beta sequence abundances in each sample. The paper's processing steps were these. Decombinator V4 was used to perform V gene, J gene and CDR3 annotation of TCR sequences. Expanded TCRs were defined as changing significantly between any two time points under a Poisson model with p below 0.0001. TCR abundances were normalised to the total number of TCRs sequenced per sample and were expressed as counts per million. TRAV1-2 paired with TRAJ12, TRAJ20 or TRAJ33 defined MAIT TCRs, while TRAV10 paired with TRAJ18 defined iNKT TCRs. VDJdb, accessed on 1 November 2021, was searched for TCRs annotated for CMV, EBV and SARS-CoV-2, and TCRs annotated for more than one antigen were excluded. TCRdb applied fastp at Q25 and MiXCR to the public reads, then kept only in-frame beta chains. All rows with the same CDR3 protein become a single entry with the most common DNA and genes. The authors' filters were not applied to this entry. The sample table shows 53,000 or so distinct CDR3 sequences, and 7% to 9% are seen once. The ten largest clones capture approximately 5% of the sample.

Trimming at the junction amounts to 1 base on V and 4 bases on J, and the germline ends lie 13 bases apart. Based on the germline V gene, the CDR1 and CDR2 sequences are SGHVS and FNYEAQ. From the cysteine through the phenylalanine, the CDR3 covers 15 amino acids. The sequence is cut down to CDR3 DNA, 45 bases in frame from base 1. The study was a case-control design nested within a healthcare worker cohort in London, UK, with weekly nasopharyngeal swab PCR tests and blood sampling. Healthcare workers were recruited during the week of the UK lockdown, between 23 and 31 March 2020, and followed weekly for up to 16 weeks.

This receptor was identified in an adult who was a healthcare worker with PCR-confirmed SARS-CoV-2 infection or an uninfected control (not recorded which). Sequencing was carried out using whole blood. Recombination joined TRBV7-6 with TRBJ1-1, with TRBD1 tentatively as D gene (6 bases match). Read as DNA, the sequence is TGTGCCAGCAGCTTAGGAGGAACAGGGAGCACTGAAGCTTTCTTT. It codes for CASSLGGTGSTEAFF.